The T cell receptor (beta chain) under discussion was sequenced for a study of blood T cells in healthy people across ages. Study-level points and caveats: With unsorted PBMCs, a conclusive comparison of naive versus antigen-experienced cells was not possible. Strong correlation was found linking TCR beta diversity to naive T cell percentage.

Together with a sample-barcoded 5' primer, a J-beta primer mix was included in a second PCR lasting roughly 6 to 12 cycles. TCRdb passed the 5' RACE reads through MiXCR, listing each CDR3 protein once. This repertoire shows about 1.8 million distinct CDR3 sequences, around half found once; its top ten account for around 2.1%. The CDR3 has 15 residues. Trimming cost V 11 bases and J 3 bases, with 22 bases left between them. Looked up from germline, CDR1 is SNHLY and CDR2 is FYNNEI. As regards this clonotype: Antigen: not known.

The sequence derives from a woman aged 40 to 55 in good health. Sequenced sample: blood. The chain is built from TRBV2 and TRBJ1-2, with a possible D match to TRBD1 (5 bases). DNA of the CDR3: TGTGCCGGGACTACGGGGCTCAAAGGATACTATGGCTACACCTTC. This translates into CAGTTGLKGYYGYTF.